This T cell receptor (beta chain) originates from a study of regulatory T cells in long-lasting Graves disease. Both iRepertoire HTBI primers and Arm-PCR of CDR3 regions were used to build the TCR beta libraries. Original methodology: The samples yielded about 60 TRBV and more than eleven TRBJ segments. One entry per CDR3 protein, called by TCRdb with MiXCR from the multiplex PCR reads. TCRdb, not the authors, supplied the V and J calls. The sample holds approximately 400,000 distinct CDR3 sequences, roughly a quarter seen once. The J segment lost 5 bases and the V segment lost 4 bases, leaving 6 bases of the junction unmatched. The CDR3 consists of 15 residues. From germline, CDR1 is SNHLY and CDR2 FYNNEI. Time point denoted: persistent/refractory GD, antithyroid drugs over 5 years with positive TRAb. Isolated PBMC RNA provided the starting material for the TCR library. Graves' disease diagnosis used American Thyroid Association guidelines. One endocrinology department in Xi'an, China, was where patients came from.

This clonotype was sampled from a female donor with Graves disease. The chain joins TRBV2 to TRBJ1-1, with 11 bases matching TRBD1. This specimen consisted of peripheral blood mononuclear cells (PBMCs), obtained when the disease was refractory, from a patient treated with antithyroid drugs. The CDR3 spells CASSGTGGFRTEAFF. In DNA form, the CDR3 reads TGTGCCAGCAGTGGGACAGGGGGCTTTCGGACTGAAGCTTTCTTT.